Shown below are 20 T cell receptor beta chains from a single sample sequenced in a study of T cells in Graves' hyperthyroidism and ophthalmopathy. TCR beta CDR3 region amplification was performed from RNA transcripts. The HTBI set primed first-round TCR CDR3 RT-PCR. TCRdb redid the calling of the multiplex PCR reads with MiXCR, one entry per CDR3 protein. The profile covers 250,000 to 300,000 distinct CDR3 sequences, with less than 20% appearing a single time and roughly 40% taken by the ten largest. Sequenced material: blood. The receptors were gathered from a man aged 50 to 60 with Graves' ophthalmopathy.

This clonotype has more than one count but fewer than ten. The junction departs from the called germline gene at one end, perhaps through a read error. The CDR3 region is CASSYSPDHTETFF. CDR3 sequence (DNA): TGTGCCAGCAGTTACAGCCCCGATCACACTGAAACTTTCTTT. This chain connects TRBV6-2 or TRBV6-3 to TRBJ1-1; no clear D. Looked up from germline, CDR1 is MNHEY and CDR2 is SVGEGT. CDR3 size: 14 residues.

The rearrangement joins TRBV3-1 to TRBJ1-1; D perhaps matches TRBD1 (5 bases). Germline V gene lookup returns CDR1 LGHDT and CDR2 YNNKEL (reference sequence). The CDR3 runs 16 residues. V dropped 4 bases and J dropped 3 bases, with 18 bases sitting between them. CDR3 amino acids: CASSLRGGALDTEAFF. The CDR3 nucleotides are TGTGCCAGCAGCCTCCGGGGGGGTGCTTTGGACACTGAAGCTTTCTTT.

This clonotype was recorded at least ten times. V and J are TRBV20-1 and TRBJ2-3; 11 nucleotides agree with TRBD2. The CDR3 runs to 16 residues. Trimming took 5 bases from V and 6 from J; bases not matched to a gene: 13. Per the germline V gene, CDR1 is DFQATT and CDR2 is SNEGSKA (reference sequence). The CDR3 region has the DNA TGCAGTGCTCCCCAGGGACTAGCGGCCCAGAGGGATACGCAGTATTTT. It is translated as CSAPQGLAAQRDTQYF.

This chain uses TRBV5-6 with TRBJ2-5; TRBD1 agrees at 8 bases. The CDR3 contains 15 residues. Germline V lookup: CDR1 SGHDT, CDR2 YYEEEE. The V and J ends lost 9 bases and 5 bases, in that order; junction bases with no gene match: 15. CDR3 sequence reads: CATNLGRQGSETQYF. Written as DNA, the CDR3 is TGTGCCACCAATTTGGGACGACAGGGGTCTGAGACCCAGTACTTC.

This clonotype came up a few times. This chain connects TRBV11-2 to TRBJ2-5; 8 nucleotides line up with TRBD2. The CDR3 is 14 amino acids. The V and J ends lost 5 bases and 5 bases, in that order; junction bases with no gene match: 7. Germline loops: CDR1 SGHAT, CDR2 FQNNGV. The chain's CDR3 is CASSPTGGTETQYF. DNA of the CDR3: TGTGCCAGCAGCCCGACGGGGGGGACCGAGACCCAGTACTTC.

This clonotype was seen many times. The chain recombines TRBV11-2 with TRBJ1-2; D uncertain. The V end was cut by 3 bases, the J end by 3 bases, with 14 bases between. Per the germline V gene, CDR1 is SGHAT and CDR2 is FQNNGV. The CDR3 length is 15 residues. The CDR3 bases are TGTGCCAGCAGCTTCCGGCCCCGGTGGGACTATGGCTACACCTTC. Translating it yields CASSFRPRWDYGYTF.

This clonotype was seen ten or more times. The V and J genes are TRBV3-1 and TRBJ2-2; D uncertain. The CDR3 runs to 12 residues. The germline gives CDR1 LGHDT, CDR2 YNNKEL (reference sequence). With 5 bases removed from V and 3 bases from J, the gap between germline ends came to 4 bases. CDR3 residues: CASSAYTGELFF. For the CDR3, the DNA is TGTGCCAGCAGCGCATACACCGGGGAGCTGTTTTTT.

The chain joins TRBV5-1 to TRBJ1-5; possibly TRBD1 for D (6 bases). The length of the CDR3 is 13 residues. V lost 5 bases and J 8 bases, leaving 14 bases between the germline ends. Germline loops: CDR1 SGHRS, CDR2 YFSETQ. For the CDR3, the DNA is TGCGCCAGCAGGGAACAGGGCGGGGAGCCCCAGCATTTT. Encoded protein: CASREQGGEPQHF. Based on the CDR3 plus reference TRBV5-1 and TRBJ1-5, the full variable domain is KAGVTQTPRYLIKTRGQQVTLSCSPISGHRSVSWYQQTPGQGLQFLFEYFSETQRNKGNFPGRFSGRQFSNSRSEMNVSTLELGDSALYLCASREQGGEPQHFGDGTRLSIL.

This clonotype was counted many times. The chain links TRBV2 to TRBJ1-5, with TRBD1 as a possible D gene (5 bases). V lost 4 bases, J lost 6 bases, and 13 bases lay in between. The CDR3 sequence is 14 residues long. From germline, CDR1 is SNHLY and CDR2 FYNNEI. This CDR3 is CASSVGQGAQPQHF. The CDR3 DNA sequence: TGTGCCAGCAGTGTAGGGCAGGGAGCTCAGCCCCAGCATTTT. The variable domain in full, with the rest retrieved from reference TRBV2 and TRBJ1-5, is EPEVTQTPSHQVTQMGQEVILRCVPISNHLYFYWYRQILGQKVEFLVSFYNNEISEKSEIFDDQFSVERPDGSNFTLKIRSTKLEDSAMYFCASSVGQGAQPQHFGDGTRLSIL.

The rearrangement joins TRBV7-3 to TRBJ2-2, with D tentatively TRBD2 (5 bases). Between the trimmed V and J ends, which lost 0 bases and 1 base, there was a span of 9 bases. Germline V CDR1 and CDR2: SGHTA, FQGTGA. CDR3 length equals 16 residues. Here the CDR3 reads CASSLTRGGNTGELFF. DNA for the CDR3: TGTGCCAGCAGCTTAACCCGAGGAGGGAACACCGGGGAGCTGTTTTTT.

The CDR3 protein is CASSPGGGSNEQFF. CDR3 sequence (DNA): TGTGCCAGCTCACCAGGGGGCGGATCGAATGAGCAGTTCTTC. The chain joins TRBV18 to TRBJ2-1, with a weak D call TRBD1 (6 bases). V lost 2 bases to trimming and J lost 7 bases, with 12 bases between them. This CDR3 has 14 amino acids. From germline, CDR1 is KGHSH and CDR2 LQKENI.

About this clonotype: A junction end diverges from the germline sequence, so it may reflect a read error. This chain uses TRBV28 with TRBJ2-7; the D gene is possibly TRBD2 (6 bases). CDR3 size: 15 residues. The germline CDR1 and CDR2 sequences are MDHEN and SYDVKM. CDR3 sequence: CACCGRRGFSCEQYF. The CDR3 nucleotides read TGTGCCTGCTGTGGGCGGAGGGGCTTCTCCTGCGAGCAGTACTTC.

The CDR3, as DNA: TGTGCCAGCAGCTCGTCCGGGTACCACGAGCAGTACTTC. It translates to CASSSSGYHEQYF. The rearrangement links TRBV5-4 to TRBJ2-7; no firm D call. The germline V and J ends were trimmed by 3 bases and 5 bases, with 12 bases remaining between them. This CDR3 is built from 13 residues. Germline assignment: CDR1 SGHNT and CDR2 YYREEE (reference sequence).

With regard to this clonotype: A much bigger clone sits one base away, suggesting this may be a read error. The V and J genes are TRBV28 and TRBJ2-7, with no clear D. Germline loops: CDR1 MDHEN, CDR2 SYDVKM. The CDR3 sequence is 14 residues long. The CDR3 region has the DNA TGTGCCGGCAGCCTCAGAGCCCTAACCTACGAGCAGTACTTC. Its translation: CAGSLRALTYEQYF.

There are many counts of this clonotype. This chain uses TRBV2 with TRBJ2-3; tentatively, D is TRBD2 (6 bases). The CDR3 length is 15 residues. Deletions cut 4 bases from V and 3 bases from J, with 14 bases between. The germline V gene has CDR1 SNHLY and CDR2 FYNNEI. CDR3 sequence (DNA): TGTGCCAGCAGTGCGGAGGGAGTGGGGACAGATACGCAGTATTTT. It codes for CASSAEGVGTDTQYF.

The CDR3 loop reads CASSRTPRTGNYEQYF. Written as DNA, the CDR3 is TGTGCCAGCAGTCGCACCCCGAGGACTGGAAACTACGAGCAGTACTTC. The rearrangement uses TRBV6-1 and TRBJ2-7, with D tentatively TRBD2 (5 bases). Looked up from germline, CDR1 is MNHNS and CDR2 is SASEGT. The CDR3 is 16 residues long. Trimming stripped 5 bases from V and 3 bases from J, with 20 bases between.

The V and J genes are TRBV5-5 and TRBJ2-7; TRBD2 aligns across 9 bases. The V gene's germline CDR1 is SGHKS and CDR2 YYEKEE (reference sequence). J was trimmed by 3 bases and V by 0 bases; bases with no gene match: 7. There are 16 residues in the CDR3. Here the CDR3 DNA reads TGTGCCAGCAGCTTGGCCCCGACTAGCGGCGGCTACGAGCAGTACTTC. Translation: CASSLAPTSGGYEQYF.

This clonotype was counted a few times. This chain uses TRBV28 with TRBJ2-5, with D hard to call. Per germline, CDR1 MDHEN and CDR2 SYDVKM. Between the trimmed V and J ends, which lost 7 bases and 4 bases, there was a span of 10 bases. CDR3 size: 12 residues. The CDR3 nucleotides are TGTGCCAGCACTCCAGGTTTAGAGACCCAGTACTTC. Its protein product is CASTPGLETQYF.

This rearrangement joins TRBV27 to TRBJ2-2; possible D gene TRBD2, 7 bases. The CDR3 sequence is 16 residues long. Germline V gene lookup returns CDR1 MNHEY and CDR2 SMNVEV (reference sequence). The V end lost 7 bases, the J end lost 7 bases, and 22 bases lay between the germline ends. The CDR3 nucleotides are TGTGCCAGCAAAGGGGGGGGGGCGGGAGTATTCGGGGAGCTGTTTTTT. Amino acids: CASKGGGAGVFGELFF.

This clonotype was recorded many times. The chain couples TRBV28 to TRBJ1-5; tentative D call: TRBD1 (5 bases). CDR3 size: 14 residues. The germline V gene has CDR1 MDHEN and CDR2 SYDVKM. V was shortened by 5 bases and J by 7 bases, with 15 bases between the two germline ends. CDR3 nucleotides: TGTGCCAGCAGTCCCAGTCTGCGGGGCCAGCCCCAGCATTTT. Residues: CASSPSLRGQPQHF. The full variable domain, rest sourced from reference TRBV28 and TRBJ1-5, is DVKVTQSSRYLVKRTGEKVFLECVQDMDHENMFWYRQDPGLGLRLIYFSYDVKMKEKGDIPEGYSVSREKKERFSLILESASTNQTSMYLCASSPSLRGQPQHFGDGTRLSIL.